This is a list of T cell receptor beta chains from one sample in a study of blood T cell repertoires in COVID-19. Measured with immunoSEQ multiplex PCR; TCRdb has only the in-frame clones, and not every one. The profile shows approximately 53,000 clones, 81% of them singletons. Source material: peripheral blood. The receptors come from an elderly woman with COVID-19, enrolled during active disease. The CDR3 runs from the conserved cysteine through the conserved F or W. The D gene is left open where the match is weak. A clone size is listed for some rows: how often the clone was seen (once, few, many), or a class if it is expanded.

d_gene	abundance	v_gene	j_gene	CDR3aa	CDR3nt
-	-	TRBV5-1	TRBJ2-3	CASSFLGGTDTQYF	TGCGCCAGCAGTTTTCTGGGAGGCACAGATACGCAGTATTTT
TRBD1	few	TRBV5-1	TRBJ2-7	CASSRQGTDYEQYF	TGCGCCAGCAGCCGACAGGGAACTGACTACGAGCAGTACTTC
TRBD2	-	TRBV18	TRBJ2-1	CASSLWTSGSGDEQFF	TGTGCCAGCTCTCTGTGGACTAGCGGGAGTGGCGATGAGCAGTTCTTC
TRBD1	-	TRBV7-2	TRBJ1-5	CASSSGQGRSNQPQHF	TGTGCCAGCAGCTCGGGACAGGGAAGGAGCAATCAGCCCCAGCATTTT
TRBD1	-	TRBV19	TRBJ1-6	CASSIPGTANSPLHF	TGTGCCAGTAGTATACCCGGGACAGCGAATTCACCCCTCCACTTT
-	-	TRBV6-5	TRBJ2-7	CASSYSIWGLDEQYF	TGTGCCAGCAGTTACTCGATCTGGGGGCTGGACGAGCAGTACTTC
-	once	TRBV6-5	TRBJ2-1	CASSHQGTEQFF	TGTGCCAGCAGTCACCAGGGTACTGAGCAGTTCTTC
TRBD2	-	TRBV11-2	TRBJ2-7	CASSPQAGGFSYEQYF	TGTGCCAGCAGCCCGCAAGCGGGAGGTTTCTCCTACGAGCAGTACTTC
-	-	TRBV19	TRBJ1-2	CASSADSFYGYTF	TGTGCCAGTAGTGCCGACAGTTTTTATGGCTACACCTTC
-	-	TRBV27	TRBJ2-7	CASSSPGHQNYEQYF	TGTGCCAGCAGTTCGCCGGGACACCAGAACTACGAGCAGTACTTC
-	once	TRBV9	TRBJ1-5	CASSVGQNNQPQHF	TGTGCCAGCAGCGTAGGGCAGAACAATCAGCCCCAGCATTTT
TRBD1	-	TRBV24-1	TRBJ2-7	CATSEGTGIGYEQYF	TGTGCCACCAGTGAGGGGACAGGGATAGGCTACGAGCAGTACTTC
TRBD2	-	TRBV5-6	TRBJ2-1	CASSPGTSGYNEQFF	TGTGCCAGCAGCCCCGGGACTAGCGGCTACAATGAGCAGTTCTTC
-	-	TRBV9	TRBJ2-1	CASSLPGVNVEQFF	TGTGCCAGCAGCCTTCCGGGAGTTAATGTTGAGCAGTTCTTC
-	-	TRBV5-1	TRBJ1-4	CASSFLPPGEEKLFF	TGCGCCAGCAGCTTCCTACCCCCGGGAGAGGAAAAACTGTTTTTT
TRBD1	-	TRBV2	TRBJ1-1	CASSLFGQGATRTEAFF	TGTGCCAGCAGTTTATTCGGGCAGGGGGCAACTCGGACTGAAGCTTTCTTT
-	-	TRBV9	TRBJ2-7	CASSVRGLGEQYF	TGTGCCAGCAGCGTAAGGGGTTTGGGGGAGCAGTACTTC
-	once	TRBV10-2	TRBJ2-7	CASSGARLSEQYF	TGCGCCAGCAGTGGGGCAAGGCTAAGCGAGCAGTACTTC
TRBD2	-	TRBV24-1	TRBJ2-3	CATSDSPTSGIDTQYF	TGTGCCACCAGTGATTCTCCGACTAGCGGGATTGATACGCAGTATTTT
-	few	TRBV27	TRBJ1-2	CASSLRGGANGYTF	TGTGCCAGCAGTTTAAGGGGTGGGGCTAATGGCTACACCTTC
TRBD2	-	TRBV9	TRBJ2-7	CASSVRAGTSGEQYF	TGTGCCAGCAGCGTCCGAGCCGGGACTAGCGGCGAGCAGTACTTC
-	-	TRBV30	TRBJ1-5	CAWSDQGYQPQHF	TGTGCCTGGAGTGACCAGGGTTATCAGCCCCAGCATTTT
-	-	TRBV6-5	TRBJ2-4	CASSTTGTKNIQYF	TGTGCCAGCAGCACCACGGGTACCAAAAACATTCAGTACTTC
-	once	TRBV19	TRBJ1-2	CASSIKGVYGYTF	TGTGCCAGTAGTATAAAGGGAGTATATGGCTACACCTTC
TRBD1	-	TRBV3-1/TRBV3-2	TRBJ1-2	CASSVDRGIYGYTF	TGTGCCAGCAGCGTCGACAGGGGTATCTACGGCTACACCTTC
-	-	TRBV9	TRBJ1-4	CASSVEAGGATNEKLFF	TGTGCCAGCAGCGTAGAGGCGGGAGGAGCAACTAATGAAAAACTGTTTTTT
-	-	TRBV30	TRBJ2-7	CAWSRRGSYYEQYF	TGTGCCTGGAGTCGTCGCGGTAGTTACTACGAGCAGTACTTC
TRBD1	-	TRBV25-1	TRBJ1-4	CASSEYGQGEGKLFF	TGTGCCAGCAGTGAATATGGACAGGGCGAAGGAAAACTGTTTTTT
TRBD1	-	TRBV24-1	TRBJ2-2	CATSDPGQTVPTGELFF	TGTGCCACCAGTGACCCGGGACAGACGGTTCCCACCGGGGAGCTGTTTTTT
-	-	TRBV7-9	TRBJ2-1	CASSSWEADNEQFF	TGTGCCAGCAGCTCCTGGGAGGCGGACAATGAGCAGTTCTTC
-	-	TRBV16	TRBJ2-2	CASSQLGSGTGELFF	TGTGCCAGCAGCCAGCTCGGGAGTGGCACCGGGGAGCTGTTTTTT
-	-	TRBV6-5	TRBJ1-5	CASSRQSSNQPQHF	TGTGCCAGCAGTCGACAGTCCAGCAATCAGCCCCAGCATTTT
-	-	TRBV2	TRBJ1-4	CASSYREGEKLFF	TGTGCCAGCAGCTACAGGGAGGGGGAAAAACTGTTTTTT
TRBD1	-	TRBV10-3	TRBJ1-5	CAITPGGSQPQHF	TGTGCCATCACTCCAGGGGGCAGTCAGCCCCAGCATTTT
-	-	TRBV3-1/TRBV3-2	TRBJ2-2	CASSQVGWGRAATGELFF	TGTGCCAGCAGCCAAGTCGGATGGGGCAGGGCGGCCACCGGGGAGCTGTTTTTT
TRBD1	few	TRBV2	TRBJ1-4	CASSEDRGTEKLFF	TGTGCCAGCAGTGAGGACAGGGGGACTGAAAAACTGTTTTTT
-	-	TRBV7-2	TRBJ1-4	CASSRQQNEKLFF	TGTGCCAGCAGCAGACAGCAAAATGAAAAACTGTTTTTT
TRBD1	-	TRBV6-4	TRBJ1-2	CASSPTGNDGYTF	TGTGCCAGCAGCCCGACAGGGAACGACGGCTACACCTTC
TRBD2	-	TRBV6-5	TRBJ2-2	CAGGSGRNTGELFF	TGTGCCGGAGGGAGCGGGAGGAACACCGGGGAGCTGTTTTTT
-	few	TRBV7-2	TRBJ2-2	CASSLESWAGVFGGELFF	TGTGCCAGCAGCTTAGAGTCGTGGGCAGGGGTCTTCGGCGGGGAGCTGTTTTTT
TRBD1	-	TRBV19	TRBJ2-7	CASRSSGGYEQYF	TGTGCCAGTAGAAGTTCAGGGGGCTACGAGCAGTACTTC
TRBD1	-	TRBV30	TRBJ2-1	CAWRGQGAYNEQFF	TGTGCCTGGAGGGGGCAGGGGGCGTACAATGAGCAGTTCTTC
TRBD1	-	TRBV19	TRBJ1-5	CASSIPGGGQPQHF	TGTGCCAGTAGTATCCCAGGGGGTGGTCAGCCCCAGCATTTT
TRBD2	-	TRBV30	TRBJ2-7	CAWSVSGLGAGVYGFSGYEQYF	TGTGCCTGGAGTGTAAGTGGCCTTGGAGCGGGAGTTTACGGTTTTTCGGGATACGAGCAGTACTTC
TRBD2	few	TRBV18	TRBJ2-7	CASSRLAGYYEQYF	TGTGCCAGCTCCCGACTAGCGGGATACTACGAGCAGTACTTC
TRBD2	-	TRBV29-1	TRBJ2-1	CSVDGTTSFSYNEQFF	TGCAGCGTTGATGGGACTACCTCTTTCTCCTACAATGAGCAGTTCTTC
TRBD2	-	TRBV5-5	TRBJ2-1	CASSPASGSPNEQFF	TGTGCCAGCAGCCCAGCTAGCGGGAGTCCCAATGAGCAGTTCTTC
TRBD1	-	TRBV18	TRBJ2-7	CASSPRTGQQYF	TGTGCCAGCTCACCAAGGACAGGGCAGCAGTACTTC